The T cell receptor beta chain described here comes from a study of cytomegalovirus exposure and HLA in healthy donors. Vbeta (60) and Jbeta (13) primers were used in the PCR. Only in-frame clones appear in the TCRdb table, and some are missing; sequencing was by immunoSEQ multiplex PCR. Here the sample spans under 200,000 clones, roughly four fifths being singletons. After removal of 5 bases from V and 2 bases from J, the junction contained 6 bases not matched to a gene. The germline V gene encodes CDR1 MDHEN and CDR2 SYDVKM. The CDR3 sequence is 15 residues long. This TCR was recovered from a young woman in good health and CMV-seronegative. Sequences were obtained from PBMCs. The chain uses TRBV28 and TRBJ2-7, with TRBD1 matching 10 bases. CDR3 amino acids: CASSLPGQGTYEQYF. Written as DNA, the CDR3 is TGTGCCAGCAGTCTACCGGGACAGGGGACCTACGAGCAGTACTTC.